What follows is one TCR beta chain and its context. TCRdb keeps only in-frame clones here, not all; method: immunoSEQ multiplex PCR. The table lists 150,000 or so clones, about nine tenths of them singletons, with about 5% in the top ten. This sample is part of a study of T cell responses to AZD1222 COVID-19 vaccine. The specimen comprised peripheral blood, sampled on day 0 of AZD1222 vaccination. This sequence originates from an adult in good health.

The CDR3 loop is CASSYFRGGASGNTIYF. CDR3 DNA: TGTGCCAGCAGTTACTTCCGTGGGGGGGCCTCTGGAAACACCATATATTTT. The gene calls are TRBV6-2 or TRBV6-3 and TRBJ1-3; D is possibly TRBD1 (6 bases). The CDR3 contains 17 residues. Germline CDR1 and CDR2: MNHEY and SVGEGT. V lost 1 base, J lost 0 bases, and 13 bases lay in between.